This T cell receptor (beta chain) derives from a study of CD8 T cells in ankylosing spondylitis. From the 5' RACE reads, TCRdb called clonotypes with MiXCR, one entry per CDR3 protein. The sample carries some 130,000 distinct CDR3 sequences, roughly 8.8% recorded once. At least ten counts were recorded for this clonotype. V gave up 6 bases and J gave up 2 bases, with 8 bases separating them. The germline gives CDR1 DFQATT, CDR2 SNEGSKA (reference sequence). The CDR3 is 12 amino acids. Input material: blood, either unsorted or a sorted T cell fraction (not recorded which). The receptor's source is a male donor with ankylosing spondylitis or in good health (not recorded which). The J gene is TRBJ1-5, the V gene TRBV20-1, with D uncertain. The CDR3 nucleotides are TGCAGTGCCGTCAGCGGCAATCAGCCCCAGCATTTT. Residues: CSAVSGNQPQHF.